Given below is one TCR beta chain in context. Its specificity is unknown. This specimen belongs to a study of response to subunit inactivated influenza vaccine. General observations from the study: The authors suggested that every seasonal influenza vaccination recruits few new T cells.

Using its own MiXCR run on the RT-PCR reads, TCRdb lists one record per CDR3 protein. Here the sample spans around 850,000 distinct CDR3 sequences, under 20% being singletons. Per germline, CDR1 LGHNA and CDR2 YNFKEQ. The CDR3 covers 16 residues. V lost 0 bases and J 6 bases, leaving 15 bases between the germline ends. This clonotype was sampled from a man aged 45-60 years who received an inactivated influenza vaccine. The input for sequencing was PBMCs from blood, taken 4 to 6 days after vaccination. The V gene is TRBV4-2, the J gene TRBJ2-1, with a weak D call TRBD1 (5 bases). The CDR3 sequence is CASSQEVDTKVNEQFF. The CDR3 DNA sequence: TGTGCCAGCAGCCAAGAGGTGGACACCAAGGTCAATGAGCAGTTCTTC.